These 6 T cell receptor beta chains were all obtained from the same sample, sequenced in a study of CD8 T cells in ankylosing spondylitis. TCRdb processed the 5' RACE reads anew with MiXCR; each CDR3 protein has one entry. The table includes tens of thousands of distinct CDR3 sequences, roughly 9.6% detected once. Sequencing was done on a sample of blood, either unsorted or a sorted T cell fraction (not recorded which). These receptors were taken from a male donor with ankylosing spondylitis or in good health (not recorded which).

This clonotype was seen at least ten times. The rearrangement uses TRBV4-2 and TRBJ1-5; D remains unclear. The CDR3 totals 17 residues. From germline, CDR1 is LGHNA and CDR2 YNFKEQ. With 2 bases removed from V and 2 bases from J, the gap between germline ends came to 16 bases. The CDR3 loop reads CASSQTFARRGNQPQHF. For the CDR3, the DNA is TGTGCCAGCAGCCAAACATTTGCCCGCCGGGGCAATCAGCCCCAGCATTTT.

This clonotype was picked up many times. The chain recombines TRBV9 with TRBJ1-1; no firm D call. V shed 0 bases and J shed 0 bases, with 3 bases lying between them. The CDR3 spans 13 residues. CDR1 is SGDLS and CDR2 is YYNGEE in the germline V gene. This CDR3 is CASSVEMNTEAFF. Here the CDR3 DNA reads TGTGCCAGCAGCGTAGAGATGAACACTGAAGCTTTCTTT.

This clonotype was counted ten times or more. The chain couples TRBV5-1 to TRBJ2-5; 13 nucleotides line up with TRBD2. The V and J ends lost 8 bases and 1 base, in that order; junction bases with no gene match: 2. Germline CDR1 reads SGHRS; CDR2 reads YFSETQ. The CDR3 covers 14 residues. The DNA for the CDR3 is TGCGCCAGTGGGACTAGCGGGGCCCAAGAGACCCAGTACTTC. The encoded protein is CASGTSGAQETQYF.

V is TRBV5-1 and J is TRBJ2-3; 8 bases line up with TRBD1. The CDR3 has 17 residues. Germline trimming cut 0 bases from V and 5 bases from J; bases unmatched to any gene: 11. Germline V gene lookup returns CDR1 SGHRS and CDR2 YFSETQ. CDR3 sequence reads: CASSLESAGGRGDTQYF. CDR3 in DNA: TGCGCCAGCAGCTTGGAATCTGCAGGGGGCCGAGGAGATACGCAGTATTTT.

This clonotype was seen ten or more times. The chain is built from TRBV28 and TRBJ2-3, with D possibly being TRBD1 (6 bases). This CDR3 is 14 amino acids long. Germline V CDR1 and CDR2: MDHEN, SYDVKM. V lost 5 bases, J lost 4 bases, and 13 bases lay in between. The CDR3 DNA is TGTGCCAGCAGTGTTCCTGGGGGCGCAGATACGCAGTATTTT. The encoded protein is CASSVPGGADTQYF.

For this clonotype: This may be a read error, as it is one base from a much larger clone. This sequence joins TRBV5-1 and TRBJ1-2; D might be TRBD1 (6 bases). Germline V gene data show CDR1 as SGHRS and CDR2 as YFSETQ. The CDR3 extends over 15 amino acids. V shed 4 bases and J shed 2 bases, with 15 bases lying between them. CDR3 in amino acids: CASSQTRGRNYGYTF. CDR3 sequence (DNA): TGCGCCAGCAGCCAAACCAGGGGCAGAAACTATGGCTACACCTTC.